This record looks at one T cell receptor beta chain sequence and its context. These data belong to a study of blood T cell repertoires in COVID-19. Assay: immunoSEQ multiplex PCR; the TCRdb copy retains only in-frame clones and omits some. The table records approximately 160,000 clones, just over 90% of them present only once. The CDR3 length is 15 residues. The germline gives CDR1 SGHDT, CDR2 YYEEEE. Trimming removed 2 bases from V and 2 bases from J, with 12 bases in between. Followed over time, Seattle patients had been enrolled while infection was active. This chain joins TRBV5-6 and TRBJ2-3, with D perhaps TRBD1 (5 bases). Sequenced sample: peripheral blood. The sequence came from a woman aged 60-75 years with COVID-19, enrolled during active disease. CDR3 DNA sequence: TGTGCCAGCAGCTTAGTTGGCAGGGCCACAGATACGCAGTATTTT. It yields the protein CASSLVGRATDTQYF.